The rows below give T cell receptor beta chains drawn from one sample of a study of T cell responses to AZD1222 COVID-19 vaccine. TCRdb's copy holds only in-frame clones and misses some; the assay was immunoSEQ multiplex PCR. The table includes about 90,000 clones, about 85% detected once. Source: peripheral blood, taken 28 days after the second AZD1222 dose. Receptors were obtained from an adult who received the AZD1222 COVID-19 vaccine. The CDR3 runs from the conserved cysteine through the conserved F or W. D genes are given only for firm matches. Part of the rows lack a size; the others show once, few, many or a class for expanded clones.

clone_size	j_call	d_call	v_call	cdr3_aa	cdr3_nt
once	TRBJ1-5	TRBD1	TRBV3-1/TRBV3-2	CASSGGQGLQPQHF	TGTGCCAGCAGCGGTGGACAGGGGCTCCAGCCCCAGCATTTT
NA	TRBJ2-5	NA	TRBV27	CASTLRGRGNQETQYF	TGTGCCAGCACCCTTCGGGGGCGGGGAAACCAAGAGACCCAGTACTTC
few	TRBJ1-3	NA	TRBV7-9	CASSLASGNTIYF	TGTGCCAGCAGCTTAGCCTCTGGAAACACCATATATTTT
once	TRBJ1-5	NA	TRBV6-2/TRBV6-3	CASSYSAGRDSNQPQHF	TGTGCCAGCAGTTACTCGGCAGGTCGAGATAGCAATCAGCCCCAGCATTTT
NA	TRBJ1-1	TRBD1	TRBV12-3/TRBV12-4	CASTYRDRVEAFF	TGTGCCAGCACCTACCGGGACAGGGTTGAAGCTTTCTTT
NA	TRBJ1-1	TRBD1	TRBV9	CASSVRRDSEAFF	TGTGCCAGCAGCGTCAGGCGGGACAGTGAAGCTTTCTTT
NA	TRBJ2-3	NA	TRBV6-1	CASRPGGLTDTQYF	TGTGCCAGCAGGCCCGGGGGGCTCACAGATACGCAGTATTTT
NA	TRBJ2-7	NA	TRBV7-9	CASSLGGKDYEQYF	TGTGCCAGCAGCTTAGGGGGAAAAGACTACGAGCAGTACTTC
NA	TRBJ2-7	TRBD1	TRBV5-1	CASSSTGTGGLEQYF	TGCGCCAGCAGCTCAACCGGGACAGGGGGTCTCGAGCAGTACTTC
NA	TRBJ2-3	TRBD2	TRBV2	CASSVGTSGTTDTQYF	TGTGCCAGCAGTGTAGGGACTAGCGGCACCACAGATACGCAGTATTTT
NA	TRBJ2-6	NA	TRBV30	CAWRPSGANVLTF	TGTGCCTGGCGGCCCTCTGGGGCCAACGTCCTGACTTTC
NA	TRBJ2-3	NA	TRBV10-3	CATAQDTQYF	TGTGCCACCGCGCAGGATACGCAGTATTTT
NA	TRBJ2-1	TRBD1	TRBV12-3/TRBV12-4	CASSLSRGEQFF	TGTGCCAGCAGTTTATCCAGGGGGGAGCAGTTCTTC
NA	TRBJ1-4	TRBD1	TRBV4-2	CASSQEGDRGPKLFF	TGTGCCAGCAGCCAAGAAGGGGACAGGGGGCCAAAACTGTTTTTT
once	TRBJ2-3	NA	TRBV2	CASSDDRGLRPGDTQYF	TGTGCCAGCAGTGATGATCGGGGGCTCCGGCCCGGGGATACGCAGTATTTT
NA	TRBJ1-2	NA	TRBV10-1	CASSDSPNYGYTF	TGCGCCAGCAGTGATAGCCCAAACTATGGCTACACCTTC